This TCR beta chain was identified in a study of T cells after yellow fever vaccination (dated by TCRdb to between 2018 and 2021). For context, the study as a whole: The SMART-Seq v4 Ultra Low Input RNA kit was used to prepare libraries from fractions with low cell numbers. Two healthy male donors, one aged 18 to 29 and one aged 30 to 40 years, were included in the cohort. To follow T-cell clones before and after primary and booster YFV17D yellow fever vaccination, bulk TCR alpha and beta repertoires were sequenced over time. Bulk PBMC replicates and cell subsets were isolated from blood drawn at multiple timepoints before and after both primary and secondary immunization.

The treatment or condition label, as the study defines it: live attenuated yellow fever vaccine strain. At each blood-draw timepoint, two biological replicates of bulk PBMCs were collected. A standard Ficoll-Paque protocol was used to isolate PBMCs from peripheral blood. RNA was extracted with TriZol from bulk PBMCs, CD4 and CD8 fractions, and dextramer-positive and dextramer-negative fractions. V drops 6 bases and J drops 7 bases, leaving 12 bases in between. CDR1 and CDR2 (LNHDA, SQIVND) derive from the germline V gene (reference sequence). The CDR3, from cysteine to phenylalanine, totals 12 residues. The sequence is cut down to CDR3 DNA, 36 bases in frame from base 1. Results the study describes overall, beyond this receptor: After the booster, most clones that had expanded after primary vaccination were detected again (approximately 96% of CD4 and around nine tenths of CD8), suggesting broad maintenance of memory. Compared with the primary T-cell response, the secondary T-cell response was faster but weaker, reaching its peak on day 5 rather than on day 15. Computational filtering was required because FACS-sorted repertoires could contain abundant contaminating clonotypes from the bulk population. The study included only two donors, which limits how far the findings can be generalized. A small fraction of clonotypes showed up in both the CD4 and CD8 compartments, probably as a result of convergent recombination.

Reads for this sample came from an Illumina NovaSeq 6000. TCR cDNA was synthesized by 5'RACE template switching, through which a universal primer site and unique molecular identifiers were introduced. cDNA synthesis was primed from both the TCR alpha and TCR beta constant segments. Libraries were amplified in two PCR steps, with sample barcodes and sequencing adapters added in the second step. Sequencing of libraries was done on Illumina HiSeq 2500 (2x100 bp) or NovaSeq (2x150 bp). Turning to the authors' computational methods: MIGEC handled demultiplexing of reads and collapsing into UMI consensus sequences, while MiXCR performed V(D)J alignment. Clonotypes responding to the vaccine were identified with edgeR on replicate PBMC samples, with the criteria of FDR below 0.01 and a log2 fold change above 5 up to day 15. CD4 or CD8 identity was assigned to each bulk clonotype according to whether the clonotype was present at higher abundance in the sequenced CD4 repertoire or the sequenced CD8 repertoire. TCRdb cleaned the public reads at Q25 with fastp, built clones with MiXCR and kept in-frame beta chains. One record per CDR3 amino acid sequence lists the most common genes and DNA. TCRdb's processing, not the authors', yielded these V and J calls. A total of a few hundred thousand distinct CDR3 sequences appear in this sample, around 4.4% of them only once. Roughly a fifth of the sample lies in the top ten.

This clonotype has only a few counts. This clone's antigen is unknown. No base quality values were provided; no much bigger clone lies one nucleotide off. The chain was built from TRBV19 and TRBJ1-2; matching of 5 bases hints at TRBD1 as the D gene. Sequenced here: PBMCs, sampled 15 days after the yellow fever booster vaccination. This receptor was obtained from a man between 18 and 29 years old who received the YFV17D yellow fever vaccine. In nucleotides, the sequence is TGTGCCAGTAGCCGACTTGGGGGTGGCTACACCTTC. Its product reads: CASSRLGGGYTF.